A few counts support the clone carrying this T cell receptor beta chain. The sample comes from a study of early T cells in non-severe SARS-CoV-2 infection. V was shortened by 7 bases and J by 1 base, with 13 bases between the two germline ends. The CDR3 covers 14 residues. TCRdb independently ran MiXCR on the 5' RACE reads; one entry per CDR3 protein. The profile shows roughly 90,000 distinct CDR3 sequences, about 14% of them singletons. V usage is TRBV12-3 or TRBV12-4 and J usage is TRBJ1-1, with D perhaps TRBD1 (5 bases). This TCR came from an adult who was a healthcare worker with PCR-confirmed SARS-CoV-2 infection or an uninfected control (not recorded which). The sample consisted of whole blood. This CDR3 is CASTIDSQNTEAFF. The CDR3 DNA follows: TGTGCCAGCACCATTGACAGCCAGAACACTGAAGCTTTCTTT.